One T cell receptor beta chain is described in this entry. There is no known antigen for this receptor. No per-base quality is available; no much larger clone lies one base away. Library preparation used multiplex PCR. The run used an Illumina HiSeq 4000. TCR beta libraries were built with iRepertoire HTBI primers and Arm-PCR amplification of CDR3 regions. Gel purification was performed on PCR products prior to sequencing. In the source study's methods: Gene usage analysis of CDR3 amino acid clonotypes relied on the roughly 60 TRBV and more than twelve TRBJ segments identified across samples. Filtered high-quality paired reads were merged into contigs using COPE and FqMerger. Contigs were aligned with BLAST to IMGT TRBV, TRBD and TRBJ reference genes, and CDR3 was defined per IMGT. Clonotypes above 0.1% frequency were classified as highly expanded clones. Shannon entropy served as the measure of repertoire diversity, while the Gini coefficient captured V-J evenness. Public clonotypes were defined as clonotypes shared by more than one individual. The raw public data were reprocessed by TCRdb itself: fastp quality trimming at Q25, MiXCR clonotype calling, in-frame beta chains only. Every distinct CDR3 protein forms one entry, paired with its most common genes and DNA. The V and J calls come from TCRdb's annotation, not from the publication. The sample table contains some 400,000 distinct CDR3 sequences; only one count was recorded for more than 13% of them. 16% of the sample goes to the ten largest clones.

As encoded in the germline V gene, CDR1 is SGHTS while CDR2 is YDEGEE. Spanning cysteine to phenylalanine, the CDR3 consists of 18 amino acids. Only the CDR3 region is kept as DNA, spanning 54 bases read in frame from base 1. Cut back by 5 bases and 0 bases, the V and J ends lie 21 bases apart. The time point label of this sample denotes: newly diagnosed GD, antithyroid drugs for less than 3 months. For both TCR sequencing and RNA sequencing, RNA was extracted from PBMCs using TRIzol. Graves' disease was diagnosed according to American Thyroid Association guidelines. Patients were recruited from an endocrinology department in Xi'an, China. Each patient gave approximately 10 milliliters of peripheral blood, collected in an EDTA anticoagulant tube. PBMCs were isolated by Ficoll Paque Plus density gradient separation without further T cell sorting. An Agilent 2100 Bioanalyzer and agarose gel were used to assess RNA quality, and a NanoDrop 2000 was used to measure RNA concentration.

This record belongs to a study of regulatory T cells in long-lasting Graves disease (dated by TCRdb to the early 2020s). About the study as a whole: Antithyroid drugs had been taken for less than 3 months by newly diagnosed Graves' disease patients. The study was registered as a clinical trial and conducted in China. A total of roughly 35 samples underwent TCR sequencing: around 13 from persistent and around 20 from newly diagnosed Graves' disease patients. This study used TCR sequencing and RNA sequencing of peripheral blood to compare persistent Graves' disease patients against newly diagnosed Graves' disease patients. What the study reported, not specific to this receptor: The study examined only peripheral blood because the primary lesion, thyroid tissue, could not be accessed. Compared with newly diagnosed patients, persistent Graves' disease patients had lower TCR Shannon entropy and fewer highly expanded clones, which suggests clonal expansion. TRBV28, TRBJ1-2 and TRBJ2-5 were preferentially used in persistent disease, while TRBV20-1 and TRBJ2-1 were favored in newly diagnosed disease. Sequencing and analysis were restricted to the TCR beta chain. More public clonotypes were shared among persistent patients (approximately 3,000) than among newly diagnosed patients (approximately 930). The authors noted that the small sample size was a limitation that may lower accuracy.

This sample also appeared in a second study, on T cells in Graves' hyperthyroidism and ophthalmopathy. The second study, in turn, reports: Stable Graves' hyperthyroidism was defined as no progression to ophthalmopathy during 18 months of follow-up. The hyperthyroidism patients were between 18 and 65 years old and newly diagnosed, with a disease duration of less than 2 months. The study excluded patients with uncontrolled infections, other autoimmune diseases, pregnancy or lactation. Diagnoses were based on clinical symptoms, serum thyroxine and TRAb, thyroid ultrasound and orbital computed tomography. For the first round of RT-PCR on the TCR CDR3, the HTBI primer set was used together with the Qiagen OneStep RT-PCR kit. Blood samples also contained most of the expanded thyroid clonotypes (frequency above 0.001), which suggests that blood repertoires may reflect thyroid immune responses. Ophthalmopathy was separated from stable hyperthyroidism by a 13 V-J signature model, with over 85% sensitivity and about 84% specificity obtained in cross-validation and 80%/75% obtained in testing. During validation, the model predicted progression to ophthalmopathy a median of approximately six months ahead of onset, with 60% to 71% sensitivity and roughly 72% specificity. To identify TCR V-J signatures that set the groups apart, the researchers used a discovery cohort of 90 to 100 patients, made up of approximately 43 with Graves' ophthalmopathy and 55 to 65 with stable Graves' hyperthyroidism. Prospective prediction of ophthalmopathy was tested in an independent validation cohort of approximately 19 hyperthyroidism patients and approximately 17 patients who later progressed to ophthalmopathy. The 80 to 100 discovery patients were randomly divided into training and test sets at a 7:3 ratio. In addition, the study compared T-cell repertoires in thyroid tissue and in blood from five or six Graves' hyperthyroidism patients. Once sampling was done, hyperthyroidism patients were given methimazole at a starting dose of 30 mg daily, whereas ophthalmopathy patients were given high-dose intravenous methylprednisolone. Libraries were constructed in a second round of multiplex PCR, after which size selection and purification were performed. Libraries were sequenced paired-end with 100 bp reads on an Illumina HiSeq2000. SOAPnuke was used to process the raw data, throwing out any read that contained adapters or uncalled bases, had a mean Phred below 15, or lacked an exact constant-primer or identifier match. COPE v1.2.5 was used to merge high-quality paired reads, and clonotypes were defined as unique nucleotide sequences. MiTCR v1.1 was used to align clonotypes to the IMGT TRBV, TRBD and TRBJ reference segments. Analysis was restricted to V-J combinations with a frequency above 0.0001, which covered 99% to 99.2% of repertoires. The TCS score was defined as the ratio of F50 (clonal expansion) to E x V (chaos), calculated using BLOSUM62-based TCRdist between CDR3 peptides within each V-J. Welch's t-statistics and random forest reduced 514 V-J features to 10 to 15, which were used in a naive Bayes classifier (R e1071). No statistical method was used to set the sample size in advance, and investigators knew the group allocation. The paper describes TCR Vbeta CDR3 sequencing of 135 peripheral blood samples, made up of fewer than 50 ophthalmopathy patients, roughly 75 hyperthyroidism patients and approximately 17 progressor patients.

The TCR originated in a woman between 25 and 40 years old with Graves disease. Donor details come from another sample of the same person, matched by shared clones. Sequences were derived from peripheral blood mononuclear cells (PBMCs), sampled at new diagnosis, from a patient treated with antithyroid drugs. This sequence uses TRBV5-8 and TRBJ2-1; the D gene remains uncertain. The CDR3: CASSPMGLAASSYNEQFF. Here is the DNA: TGTGCCAGCAGTCCGATGGGGTTGGCCGCGAGCTCCTACAATGAGCAGTTCTTC.